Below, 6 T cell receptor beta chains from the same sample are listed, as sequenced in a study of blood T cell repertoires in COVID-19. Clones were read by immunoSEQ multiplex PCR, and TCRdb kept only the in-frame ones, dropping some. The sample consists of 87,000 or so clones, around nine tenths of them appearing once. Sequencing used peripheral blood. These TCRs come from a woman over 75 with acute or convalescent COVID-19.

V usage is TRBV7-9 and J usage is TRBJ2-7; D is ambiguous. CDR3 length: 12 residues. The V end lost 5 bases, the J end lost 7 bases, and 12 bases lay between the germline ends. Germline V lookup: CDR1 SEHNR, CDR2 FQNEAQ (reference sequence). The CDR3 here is CASSLEEREQYF. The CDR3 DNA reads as TGTGCCAGCAGCCTCGAGGAAAGAGAGCAGTACTTC.

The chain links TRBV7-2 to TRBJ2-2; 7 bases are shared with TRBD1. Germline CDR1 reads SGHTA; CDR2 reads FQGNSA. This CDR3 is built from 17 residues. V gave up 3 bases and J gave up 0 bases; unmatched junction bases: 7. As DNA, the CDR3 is TGTGCCAGCAGCTTTAAGGGACAGCTCGCGAACACCGGGGAGCTGTTTTTT. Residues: CASSFKGQLANTGELFF.

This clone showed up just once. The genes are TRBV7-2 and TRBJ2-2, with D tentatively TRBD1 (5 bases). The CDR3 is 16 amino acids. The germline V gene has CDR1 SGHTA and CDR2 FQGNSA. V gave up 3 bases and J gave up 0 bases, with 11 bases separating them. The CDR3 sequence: CASSLRTKPNTGELFF. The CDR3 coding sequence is TGTGCCAGCAGCTTGAGGACAAAACCGAACACCGGGGAGCTGTTTTTT.

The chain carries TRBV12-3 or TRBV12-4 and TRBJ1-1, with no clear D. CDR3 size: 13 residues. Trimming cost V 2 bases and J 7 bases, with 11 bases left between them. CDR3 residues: CASSLSGKNEAFF. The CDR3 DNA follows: TGTGCCAGCAGTTTATCCGGGAAAAATGAAGCTTTCTTT.

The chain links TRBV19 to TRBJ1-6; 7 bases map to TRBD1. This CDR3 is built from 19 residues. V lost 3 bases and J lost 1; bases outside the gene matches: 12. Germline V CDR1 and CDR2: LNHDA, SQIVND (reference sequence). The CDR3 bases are TGTGCCAGTAGTATCCGGGACAGTCCAATAGGATCCTATAATTCACCCCTCCACTTT. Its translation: CASSIRDSPIGSYNSPLHF. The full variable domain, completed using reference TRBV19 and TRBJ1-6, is DGGITQSPKYLFRKEGQNVTLSCEQNLNHDAMYWYRQDPGQGLRLIYYSQIVNDFQKGDIAEGYSVSREKKESFPLTVTSAQKNPTAFYLCASSIRDSPIGSYNSPLHFGNGTRLTVT.

CDR3 nucleotides: TGCAGCGTTGAGGGCACAGGAGAGACCCAGTACTTC. It is translated as CSVEGTGETQYF. The rearrangement joins TRBV29-1 to TRBJ2-5, with D tentatively TRBD1 (5 bases). Germline V gene lookup returns CDR1 SQVTM and CDR2 ANQGSEA. V shed 3 bases and J shed 4 bases, with 9 bases lying between them. CDR3 length equals 12 residues.